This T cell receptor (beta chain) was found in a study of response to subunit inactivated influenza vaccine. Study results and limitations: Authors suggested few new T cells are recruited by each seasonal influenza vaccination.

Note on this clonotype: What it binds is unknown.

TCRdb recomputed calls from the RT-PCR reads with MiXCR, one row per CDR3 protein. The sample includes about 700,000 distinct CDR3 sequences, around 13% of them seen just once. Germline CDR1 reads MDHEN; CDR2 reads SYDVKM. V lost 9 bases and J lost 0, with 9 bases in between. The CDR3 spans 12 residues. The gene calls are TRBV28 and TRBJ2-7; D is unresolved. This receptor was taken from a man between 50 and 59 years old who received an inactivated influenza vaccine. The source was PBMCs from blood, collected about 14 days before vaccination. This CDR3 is CARLRSSYEQYF. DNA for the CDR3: TGTGCCAGGCTGCGAAGCTCCTACGAGCAGTACTTC.